The 28 T cell receptor beta chains presented below share a single source sample, sequenced in a study of shared clonotypes between healthy human individuals. Profiled with immunoSEQ multiplex PCR; TCRdb holds only in-frame clones, not every one. This table holds some 1,100,000 clones, roughly 74% found once. The sample consisted of memory CD4+ T cells from PBMCs. The subset was: CD45RA-negative fraction. The source of these receptors is a man younger than 30 in good health. Some clones in this sample may be carry-over from other donors' samples.

This chain joins TRBV6-1 and TRBJ1-1; 7 bases map to TRBD1. The CDR3 runs to 15 residues. Germline values: CDR1 MNHNS, CDR2 SASEGT. Losses at the gene ends were 6 bases for V and 1 base for J; bases not matched to a gene: 8. The CDR3 bases are TGTGCCAGCAGGGAGAGGGACAGAGAGAACACTGAAGCTTTCTTT. Protein sequence: CASRERDRENTEAFF.

This chain connects TRBV18 to TRBJ2-3, with D perhaps TRBD2 (6 bases). This CDR3 has 15 amino acids. The V and J ends lost 6 bases and 2 bases respectively, with 15 bases between them. From germline, CDR1 is KGHSH and CDR2 LQKENI. The DNA of the CDR3 is TGTGCCAGCTCTGAGAATTGGGGGGACACAGATACGCAGTATTTT. It encodes CASSENWGDTDTQYF.

The chain carries TRBV5-1 and TRBJ2-7; 8 bases line up with TRBD2. Losses at the gene ends were 4 bases for V and 5 bases for J; bases not matched to a gene: 11. CDR1 is SGHRS, CDR2 YFSETQ, per germline. The CDR3 is 15 residues long. Here the CDR3 reads CASSRGAGGPNEQYF. CDR3 DNA sequence: TGCGCCAGCAGCCGGGGGGCGGGAGGTCCCAACGAGCAGTACTTC.

Only one count was recorded for this clone. The chain is built from TRBV29-1 and TRBJ2-7; D assignment may be TRBD1 or TRBD2 (5 bases each). Looked up from germline, CDR1 is SQVTM and CDR2 is ANQGSEA. CDR3 length: 13 amino acids. Trimming pared 6 bases from V and 7 bases from J, leaving 19 bases between. The CDR3 protein is CSVSQGAGGEQYF. Here the CDR3 DNA reads TGCAGCGTCTCACAAGGGGCTGGAGGAGAGCAGTACTTC.

This sequence joins TRBV21-1 and TRBJ2-3; the D segment call TRBD1 is taken from the table without a DNA check. TRBV21-1 is noted as a pseudogene. This CDR3 is 17 amino acids long. The CDR3 loop reads CASGDRGEAGVEDTQYF. CDR3 in DNA: TGTGCCAGCGGGGACAGGGGAGAAGCGGGAGTTGAGGATACGCAGTATTTT.

The chain employs TRBV6-5 and TRBJ1-2; 11 positions match TRBD1. After removal of 5 bases from V and 7 bases from J, the junction contained 9 bases not matched to a gene. Germline CDR1 MNHEY, CDR2 SVGAGI. The CDR3 runs 15 residues. In nucleotides, the CDR3 is TGTGCCAGCAGTGTGCCGGGACAGGGGGTCCGTGGCTACACCTTC. It encodes CASSVPGQGVRGYTF.

This CDR3 is CASSLIGTSGRDTQYF. In nucleotides, the CDR3 is TGTGCCAGCAGCTTAATAGGGACTAGCGGGAGAGATACGCAGTATTTT. This chain connects TRBV7-3 to TRBJ2-3; 14 nucleotides match TRBD2. Germline lookup yields CDR1 SGHTA and CDR2 FQGTGA. The V and J ends lost 1 base and 5 bases, in that order; junction bases with no gene match: 2. This CDR3 contains 16 residues.

In its sample, this clone was seen a few times. The CDR3 is CASSAGTGGGETQYF. Here the CDR3 DNA reads TGTGCCAGCAGTGCCGGGACAGGGGGCGGAGAGACCCAGTACTTC. The chain joins TRBV6-1 to TRBJ2-5, with TRBD1 matching over 12 bases. The CDR3 runs to 15 residues. V lost 4 bases, J lost 4 bases, and 4 bases stayed unmatched. Germline V lookup: CDR1 MNHNS, CDR2 SASEGT.

The chain couples TRBV5-1 to TRBJ2-1; no clear D. CDR3 length: 14 residues. Trimming took 5 bases from V and 1 from J, leaving 10 bases between them. Germline CDR1 is SGHRS and CDR2 is YFSETQ. For the CDR3, the DNA is TGCGCCAGCAGTCTGGCGCAATCCTACAATGAGCAGTTCTTC. It yields the protein CASSLAQSYNEQFF.

The chain has TRBV6-1 and TRBJ2-5; maybe TRBD2 (6 bases). CDR3 size: 15 residues. In germline, CDR1 is MNHNS, CDR2 SASEGT. V was cut by 4 bases and J by 5 bases, with 17 bases left in between. The CDR3 here is CASSVPGVRKETQYF. CDR3 nucleotides: TGTGCCAGCAGTGTTCCGGGGGTACGTAAGGAGACCCAGTACTTC.

This chain joins TRBV15 and TRBJ2-5, with D tentatively TRBD2 (6 bases). There are 15 residues in the CDR3. The germline V gene encodes CDR1 LNHNV and CDR2 YYDKDF (reference sequence). V lost 0 bases and J lost 2, with 10 bases in between. CDR3 loop: CATSRDGGLQETQYF. Written as DNA, the CDR3 is TGTGCCACCAGCAGAGATGGGGGACTTCAAGAGACCCAGTACTTC. The full variable domain, in which reference TRBV15 and TRBJ2-5 provide the parts outside the CDR3, is DAMVIQNPRYQVTQFGKPVTLSCSQTLNHNVMYWYQQKSSQAPKLLFHYYDKDFNNEADTPDNFQSRRPNTSFCFLDIRSPGLGDTAMYLCATSRDGGLQETQYFGPGTRLLVL.

The J gene is TRBJ1-4, the V gene TRBV9, with no clear D. The V end was cut by 3 bases, the J end by 5 bases, with 14 bases between. Germline V gives CDR1 SGDLS, CDR2 YYNGEE. The CDR3 spans 15 residues. CDR3 sequence reads: CASSASPTVNEKLFF. The CDR3 DNA sequence: TGTGCCAGCAGCGCGTCACCTACGGTGAATGAAAAACTGTTTTTT.

The rearrangement uses TRBV6-5 and TRBJ2-3; D gene uncertain. From germline, CDR1 is MNHEY and CDR2 SVGAGI. Trimming removed 7 bases from V and 1 base from J, with 12 bases in between. The CDR3 loop spans 14 amino acids. The CDR3 coding sequence is TGTGCCAGCATCTTAGGAGTGGGCACAGATACGCAGTATTTT. Encoded protein: CASILGVGTDTQYF.

This clone appeared once. The CDR3 loop reads CAGMRMFSYNSPLHF. The CDR3 DNA reads TGTGCCGGGATGCGGATGTTCTCCTATAATTCACCCCTCCACTTT. The gene calls are TRBV30 and TRBJ1-6; D remains unclear. The CDR3 is made up of 15 amino acids. Germline CDR1 is GTSNPN and CDR2 is SVGIG (reference sequence). Trimming pared 8 bases from V and 0 bases from J, leaving 14 bases between.

The rearrangement joins TRBV5-4 to TRBJ2-1, with D perhaps matching TRBD2 (7 bases). CDR1 SGHNT and CDR2 YYREEE come from the germline V gene (reference sequence). The CDR3 extends over 19 amino acids. Trimming stripped 2 bases from V and 2 bases from J, with 23 bases between. The CDR3 nucleotides are TGTGCCAGCAGCTTAGGGGGATCGGTGCGGGAGCGGGCCTACAATGAGCAGTTCTTC. Its protein product is CASSLGGSVRERAYNEQFF.

V is TRBV4-2 and J is TRBJ1-1; D is unresolved. V lost 7 bases, J lost 1 base, and 10 bases lay in between. This CDR3 contains 13 residues. The germline CDR1 and CDR2 sequences are LGHNA and YNFKEQ. Here the CDR3 reads CASIWWQNTEAFF. In nucleotides, the CDR3 is TGTGCCAGCATTTGGTGGCAGAACACTGAAGCTTTCTTT.

V and J are TRBV28 and TRBJ1-2; TRBD1 aligns across 10 bases. Trimming at V came to 5 bases and at J to 6 bases, leaving 12 bases not matched to a gene. This CDR3 contains 16 residues. CDR1 and CDR2 from the germline V gene are MDHEN and SYDVKM. The CDR3 sequence: CASSDFRDRGLHGYTF. Here the CDR3 DNA reads TGTGCCAGCAGTGATTTCCGGGACAGGGGATTACATGGCTACACCTTC.

V usage is TRBV30 and J usage is TRBJ2-7; D may be TRBD1 or TRBD2 (5 bases each). V shed 3 bases and J shed 5 bases, with 11 bases lying between them. This CDR3 is built from 12 residues. Per the germline V gene, CDR1 is GTSNPN and CDR2 is SVGIG (reference sequence). The CDR3 coding sequence is TGTGCCTGGAGAGGACCGGGGCACGAGCAGTACTTC. Amino acids: CAWRGPGHEQYF.

This chain uses TRBV11-3 with TRBJ2-7; D is undetermined. Germline CDR1 SGHNT, CDR2 YENEEA. The CDR3 is made up of 15 amino acids. The V end lost 4 bases, the J end lost 3 bases, and 16 bases lay between the germline ends. DNA for the CDR3: TGTGCCAGCAGCTCTCCGTATTCTCGCCTCTACGAGCAGTACTTC. Protein: CASSSPYSRLYEQYF.

CDR3 coding DNA: TGCAGCGTTGAAGATGCTGGGGGAGGGTTTGGCTACAATGAGCAGTTCTTC. Translated, it gives CSVEDAGGGFGYNEQFF. The chain employs TRBV29-1 and TRBJ2-1; 7 nucleotides agree with TRBD2. Trimming took 0 bases from V and 3 from J; bases not matched to a gene: 11. Germline values: CDR1 SQVTM, CDR2 ANQGSEA. This CDR3 contains 17 residues.

The J gene is TRBJ2-3, the V gene TRBV5-6; 15 bases are a match to TRBD2. J lost 6 bases, V lost 2 bases, and 7 bases had no gene match. The CDR3 sequence is 17 residues long. In germline, CDR1 is SGHDT, CDR2 YYEEEE. The CDR3 protein is CASSFRTSGRAGDTQYF. Here the CDR3 DNA reads TGTGCCAGCAGCTTCCGGACTAGCGGGAGGGCCGGGGATACGCAGTATTTT.

The V call is TRBV28, the J call TRBJ2-7; TRBD1 aligns across 7 bases. Germline V gene data show CDR1 as MDHEN and CDR2 as SYDVKM. The CDR3 is 16 amino acids. Trimming cost V 7 bases and J 1 base; bases outside gene matches: 13. The chain's CDR3 is CASNQGQLEPSYEQYF. In DNA, the CDR3 is TGTGCCAGCAATCAGGGACAGCTAGAACCGTCCTACGAGCAGTACTTC.

This rearrangement joins TRBV20-1 to TRBJ2-3; D not certain. This CDR3 is built from 11 residues. Deletions cut 6 bases from V and 11 bases from J, with 15 bases between. Germline CDR1 DFQATT, CDR2 SNEGSKA (reference sequence). The CDR3 here is CSAPSGVGQYF. The CDR3 DNA reads as TGCAGTGCCCCCTCTGGGGTTGGGCAGTATTTT.

This clone was seen only once. The rearrangement uses TRBV30 and TRBJ1-2; D is unresolved. The CDR3 has 15 amino acids. V was clipped by 4 bases and J by 7 bases, with 22 bases between them. CDR1 GTSNPN and CDR2 SVGIG come from the germline V gene (reference sequence). The DNA for the CDR3 is TGTGCCTGGAAGCGGGCAGATCGGCTGAGGAGTGGCTACACCTTC. This codes for CAWKRADRLRSGYTF.

The genes are TRBV27 and TRBJ2-1; 11 bases match TRBD2. Germline lookup yields CDR1 MNHEY and CDR2 SMNVEV (reference sequence). The CDR3 extends over 18 amino acids. Trimming took 4 bases from V and 7 from J; bases not matched to a gene: 15. Here the CDR3 DNA reads TGTGCCAGCAGTTCAAATAGCGGGAGGGCGCGAGTGTGGAATGAGCAGTTCTTC. Residues: CASSSNSGRARVWNEQFF.

This chain uses TRBV5-4 with TRBJ2-2, with D maybe TRBD1 (6 bases). The CDR3 sequence is 16 residues long. Between the trimmed V and J ends, which lost 4 bases and 1 base, there was a span of 14 bases. The V gene's germline CDR1 is SGHNT and CDR2 YYREEE (reference sequence). The CDR3 DNA follows: TGTGCCAGCAGCCCCCTGGGGGCAGGGAACACCGGGGAGCTGTTTTTT. The encoded protein is CASSPLGAGNTGELFF.

In this sample, this clone turned up a few times. The chain employs TRBV7-8 and TRBJ2-6; D gene uncertain. This CDR3 comprises 15 residues. Germline assignment: CDR1 SGHVS and CDR2 FQNEAQ. V was cut by 2 bases and J by 2 bases, with 7 bases left in between. The CDR3 sequence is CASSLRSPGANVLTF. As DNA, the CDR3 is TGTGCCAGCAGCTTACGGTCTCCTGGGGCCAACGTCCTGACTTTC.

This clone was seen a handful of times. The CDR3 DNA follows: TGTGCCAGCAGCAAAGATCGGGACAGGGGTAAGGAGCAGTACTTC. Its protein is CASSKDRDRGKEQYF. The V and J genes are TRBV21-1 and TRBJ2-7; TRBD1 is taken as the D call from the table, unchecked against the DNA. TRBV21-1 is described as a pseudogene. The CDR3 contains 15 residues.